The rows below give T cell receptor beta chains drawn from one sample of a study of cytomegalovirus exposure and HLA in healthy donors. Libraries were prepared by immunoSEQ multiplex PCR; TCRdb keeps only in-frame clonotypes and omits some of them. The sample records some 110,000 clones, 73% being singletons. Source material: PBMCs. These receptors were taken from a man aged 55 to 69 in good health and CMV-seropositive. Both conserved end residues are part of each CDR3. The order of the fields is J gene, D gene, V gene, clone size, CDR3 protein, CDR3 DNA. A D gene is named only where the DNA matches it firmly. A row's size may be missing; if present it is once, few, many or a size class.

J gene: TRBJ2-7
D gene: -
V gene: TRBV14
clone size: -
CDR3 protein: CASSHGKGVYEQYF
CDR3 DNA: TGTGCCAGCAGCCATGGGAAAGGGGTCTACGAGCAGTACTTC

J gene: TRBJ2-1
D gene: -
V gene: TRBV11-2
clone size: -
CDR3 protein: CASSLETVNEQFF
CDR3 DNA: TGTGCCAGCAGCTTAGAAACAGTGAATGAGCAGTTCTTC

J gene: TRBJ1-2
D gene: -
V gene: TRBV7-9
clone size: -
CDR3 protein: CASSLTPLDSNYGYTF
CDR3 DNA: TGTGCCAGCAGCCTCACACCCCTAGACAGCAACTATGGCTACACCTTC

J gene: TRBJ2-5
D gene: -
V gene: TRBV28
clone size: few
CDR3 protein: CASSSFGTRQETQYF
CDR3 DNA: TGTGCCAGCAGTTCTTTCGGGACACGACAAGAGACCCAGTACTTC

J gene: TRBJ1-3
D gene: -
V gene: TRBV5-4
clone size: -
CDR3 protein: CASSLSFGRTSGNTIYF
CDR3 DNA: TGTGCCAGCAGCTTGTCTTTTGGGAGAACCTCTGGAAACACCATATATTTT

J gene: TRBJ1-5
D gene: TRBD1
V gene: TRBV19
clone size: -
CDR3 protein: CASRGQGTNNQPQHF
CDR3 DNA: TGTGCCAGTAGGGGACAGGGGACTAATAATCAGCCCCAGCATTTT

J gene: TRBJ2-3
D gene: TRBD2
V gene: TRBV2
clone size: -
CDR3 protein: CASSGLAGAGDTQYF
CDR3 DNA: TGTGCCAGCAGTGGACTAGCAGGAGCGGGAGATACGCAGTATTTT

J gene: TRBJ2-5
D gene: -
V gene: TRBV29-1
clone size: -
CDR3 protein: CSVEGEDRETQYF
CDR3 DNA: TGCAGCGTTGAGGGGGAGGACCGGGAGACCCAGTACTTC

J gene: TRBJ2-2
D gene: TRBD2
V gene: TRBV7-7
clone size: -
CDR3 protein: CASSLTSGLTGELFF
CDR3 DNA: TGTGCTAGCAGCTTAACTAGCGGGCTCACCGGGGAGCTGTTTTTT

J gene: TRBJ2-7
D gene: -
V gene: TRBV6-6
clone size: -
CDR3 protein: CASSSRDSEQYF
CDR3 DNA: TGTGCCAGCAGCTCAAGGGACTCCGAGCAGTACTTC

J gene: TRBJ2-2
D gene: TRBD1
V gene: TRBV28
clone size: -
CDR3 protein: CATKTGRIGELFF
CDR3 DNA: TGTGCCACCAAGACAGGGCGTATCGGGGAGCTGTTTTTT

J gene: TRBJ2-7
D gene: -
V gene: TRBV6-1
clone size: few
CDR3 protein: CASSFLGRYEQYF
CDR3 DNA: TGTGCCAGCAGTTTCTTAGGGAGGTACGAGCAGTACTTC

J gene: TRBJ2-3
D gene: TRBD1
V gene: TRBV9
clone size: -
CDR3 protein: CASSPRQGGTDTQYF
CDR3 DNA: TGTGCCAGCAGCCCGCGACAGGGCGGCACAGATACGCAGTATTTT

J gene: TRBJ2-7
D gene: TRBD2
V gene: TRBV6-6
clone size: few
CDR3 protein: CASSYSGSGGAYEQYF
CDR3 DNA: TGTGCCAGCAGTTACTCGGGGAGCGGGGGAGCTTACGAGCAGTACTTC

J gene: TRBJ2-3
D gene: -
V gene: TRBV4-2
clone size: -
CDR3 protein: CASSQDLSVDTQYF
CDR3 DNA: TGTGCCAGCAGCCAAGATCTAAGCGTCGATACGCAGTATTTT

J gene: TRBJ2-5
D gene: -
V gene: TRBV18
clone size: -
CDR3 protein: CASSLPTMQETQYF
CDR3 DNA: TGTGCCAGCTCACTCCCGACAATGCAAGAGACCCAGTACTTC

J gene: TRBJ2-5
D gene: TRBD2
V gene: TRBV2
clone size: -
CDR3 protein: CGTKRDLQETQYF
CDR3 DNA: TGTGGCACTAAGCGGGACCTCCAAGAGACCCAGTACTTC

J gene: TRBJ2-5
D gene: -
V gene: TRBV20-1
clone size: few
CDR3 protein: CSATTRETQYF
CDR3 DNA: TGCAGTGCCACCACCAGGGAGACCCAGTACTTC

J gene: TRBJ2-5
D gene: -
V gene: TRBV7-2
clone size: once
CDR3 protein: CASSRQAAETQYF
CDR3 DNA: TGTGCCAGCAGCCGACAGGCAGCAGAGACCCAGTACTTC

J gene: TRBJ2-2
D gene: TRBD1
V gene: TRBV5-1
clone size: -
CDR3 protein: CASSLYLPEQGTGELFF
CDR3 DNA: TGCGCCAGCAGCTTGTATCTCCCCGAACAGGGGACCGGGGAGCTGTTTTTT

J gene: TRBJ2-1
D gene: -
V gene: TRBV6-6
clone size: few
CDR3 protein: CASSPGLALSFEQFF
CDR3 DNA: TGTGCCAGCAGCCCCGGACTTGCCCTTTCCTTTGAGCAGTTCTTC

J gene: TRBJ2-7
D gene: TRBD2
V gene: TRBV5-4
clone size: -
CDR3 protein: CARSSGLAGYSEQYF
CDR3 DNA: TGTGCCCGCAGCTCGGGACTAGCCGGGTATAGCGAGCAGTACTTC

J gene: TRBJ2-7
D gene: -
V gene: TRBV28
clone size: -
CDR3 protein: CASQGLRGPGAHEQYF
CDR3 DNA: TGTGCCAGCCAGGGCCTCCGGGGACCAGGGGCTCACGAGCAGTACTTC

J gene: TRBJ2-1
D gene: -
V gene: TRBV5-1
clone size: -
CDR3 protein: CASSLVGSDSDEQFF
CDR3 DNA: TGCGCCAGCAGCTTGGTTGGTAGTGATAGCGATGAGCAGTTCTTC

J gene: TRBJ2-7
D gene: TRBD2
V gene: TRBV7-8
clone size: -
CDR3 protein: CASLPRRGGTYEQYF
CDR3 DNA: TGTGCCAGCCTGCCTCGCCGGGGGGGTACCTACGAGCAGTACTTC

J gene: TRBJ2-3
D gene: TRBD2
V gene: TRBV5-6
clone size: few
CDR3 protein: CASSTLAGDTDTQYF
CDR3 DNA: TGTGCCAGCAGCACTCTAGCGGGGGACACAGATACGCAGTATTTT

J gene: TRBJ1-5
D gene: -
V gene: TRBV7-8
clone size: once
CDR3 protein: CASSLGGTAGQPQHF
CDR3 DNA: TGTGCCAGCAGCTTAGGGGGGACTGCCGGTCAGCCCCAGCATTTT

J gene: TRBJ2-7
D gene: TRBD1
V gene: TRBV5-4
clone size: -
CDR3 protein: CASSDPGQGSYEQYF
CDR3 DNA: TGTGCCAGCAGCGACCCGGGACAGGGGTCCTACGAGCAGTACTTC

J gene: TRBJ2-7
D gene: -
V gene: TRBV28
clone size: -
CDR3 protein: CASTIRGVFYEQYF
CDR3 DNA: TGTGCCAGCACTATAAGGGGCGTCTTCTACGAGCAGTACTTC

J gene: TRBJ2-3
D gene: -
V gene: TRBV20-1
clone size: -
CDR3 protein: CSALKTDTQYF
CDR3 DNA: TGCAGTGCTCTTAAAACAGATACGCAGTATTTT

J gene: TRBJ2-1
D gene: TRBD2
V gene: TRBV2
clone size: -
CDR3 protein: CASSELAGYNEQFF
CDR3 DNA: TGTGCCAGCAGTGAACTAGCGGGGTATAATGAGCAGTTCTTC

J gene: TRBJ1-1
D gene: -
V gene: TRBV5-4
clone size: -
CDR3 protein: CASSQTQGKAFF
CDR3 DNA: TGTGCCAGCAGCCAAACTCAGGGGAAAGCTTTCTTT

J gene: TRBJ1-2
D gene: -
V gene: TRBV6-1
clone size: few
CDR3 protein: CASSPWTDLLYGYTF
CDR3 DNA: TGTGCCAGCAGTCCTTGGACAGACCTCCTTTATGGCTACACCTTC

J gene: TRBJ1-1
D gene: TRBD1
V gene: TRBV15
clone size: -
CDR3 protein: CATSLRTGAAFF
CDR3 DNA: TGTGCCACCAGCCTCCGGACAGGAGCCGCTTTCTTT

J gene: TRBJ2-5
D gene: -
V gene: TRBV7-9
clone size: -
CDR3 protein: CASSLGLGGGAKETQYF
CDR3 DNA: TGTGCCAGCAGCTTAGGGTTAGGAGGGGGCGCGAAAGAGACCCAGTACTTC

J gene: TRBJ2-7
D gene: -
V gene: TRBV4-1
clone size: -
CDR3 protein: CASSQVFKRALIGQSYEQYF
CDR3 DNA: TGCGCCAGCAGCCAAGTTTTTAAGAGGGCCCTCATTGGGCAATCCTACGAGCAGTACTTC

J gene: TRBJ1-1
D gene: TRBD1
V gene: TRBV6-1
clone size: few
CDR3 protein: CASSDPPRTGGQAFF
CDR3 DNA: TGTGCCAGCAGTGACCCACCGAGGACAGGGGGACAGGCTTTCTTT

J gene: TRBJ2-4
D gene: TRBD2
V gene: TRBV28
clone size: few
CDR3 protein: CASSFGGGLAKNIQYF
CDR3 DNA: TGTGCCAGCAGTTTCGGGGGGGGTCTAGCCAAAAACATTCAGTACTTC

J gene: TRBJ2-5
D gene: TRBD2
V gene: TRBV13
clone size: -
CDR3 protein: CASSVLAGDQETQYF
CDR3 DNA: TGTGCCAGCAGCGTACTAGCGGGAGATCAAGAGACCCAGTACTTC

J gene: TRBJ1-5
D gene: -
V gene: TRBV4-1
clone size: -
CDR3 protein: CASSQVSGSNQPQHF
CDR3 DNA: TGCGCCAGCAGCCAAGTATCCGGTAGCAATCAGCCCCAGCATTTT

J gene: TRBJ2-5
D gene: -
V gene: TRBV2
clone size: -
CDR3 protein: CASSVRSGQEAQYF
CDR3 DNA: TGTGCCAGCAGTGTCCGGAGCGGCCAAGAGGCCCAGTACTTC

J gene: TRBJ2-3
D gene: -
V gene: TRBV6-5
clone size: -
CDR3 protein: CASIQVQDTQYF
CDR3 DNA: TGTGCCAGCATACAGGTTCAAGATACGCAGTATTTT

J gene: TRBJ1-1
D gene: TRBD1
V gene: TRBV5-4
clone size: -
CDR3 protein: CASSSGGTGSSDAFF
CDR3 DNA: TGTGCCAGCAGCTCAGGGGGCACGGGTTCGTCCGATGCTTTCTTT

J gene: TRBJ2-7
D gene: TRBD1
V gene: TRBV11-3
clone size: -
CDR3 protein: CASSLQGAHEQYF
CDR3 DNA: TGTGCCAGCAGCTTACAGGGGGCCCACGAGCAGTACTTC

J gene: TRBJ1-6
D gene: TRBD1
V gene: TRBV10-1
clone size: -
CDR3 protein: CASSVGTGDPF
CDR3 DNA: TGCGCCAGCAGTGTCGGGACAGGGGACCCCTTT

J gene: TRBJ2-2
D gene: TRBD1
V gene: TRBV27
clone size: -
CDR3 protein: CASSRFGTGIGSGELFF
CDR3 DNA: TGTGCCAGCAGCCGCTTCGGGACAGGGATAGGATCCGGGGAGCTGTTTTTT

J gene: TRBJ2-3
D gene: -
V gene: TRBV28
clone size: -
CDR3 protein: CASSSTASPSTDTQYF
CDR3 DNA: TGTGCCAGCAGTTCGACAGCTTCCCCTAGCACAGATACGCAGTATTTT

J gene: TRBJ2-2
D gene: -
V gene: TRBV29-1
clone size: many
CDR3 protein: CSVDKQGLGRELFF
CDR3 DNA: TGCAGCGTCGACAAACAGGGATTGGGAAGGGAGCTGTTTTTT

J gene: TRBJ2-2
D gene: TRBD1
V gene: TRBV5-1
clone size: -
CDR3 protein: CASSAGDRVATGELFF
CDR3 DNA: TGCGCCAGCAGCGCCGGGGACAGGGTCGCCACCGGGGAGCTGTTTTTT

J gene: TRBJ2-1
D gene: -
V gene: TRBV5-1
clone size: -
CDR3 protein: CASSPDGGVRGNEQFF
CDR3 DNA: TGCGCCAGCAGCCCTGACGGCGGGGTACGGGGGAATGAGCAGTTCTTC

J gene: TRBJ1-1
D gene: TRBD1
V gene: TRBV9
clone size: -
CDR3 protein: CASSTTGGSTEAFF
CDR3 DNA: TGTGCCAGCAGCACCACAGGGGGGAGCACTGAAGCTTTCTTT